This T cell receptor (beta chain) originates from a study of CD8 T cells in Susac syndrome (dated by TCRdb to about 2019). Some background on the complete study: Repertoire sequencing was used to test whether CD8+ T cell activation and differentiation in Susac syndrome was antigen driven. CD8+ T cell repertoire clonality was compared between about a dozen healthy donors, some 14 Susac syndrome patients and roughly 15 multiple sclerosis patients.

Peripheral blood CD8+ and CD4+ T cells from healthy donors, Susac syndrome patients and multiple sclerosis patients were profiled by high-throughput TCR beta sequencing. The multiple sclerosis controls were treatment-naive patients who had stable or active relapsing-remitting disease and met the revised McDonald criteria. CD8+ TEMRA cells were enriched by FACS, while bulk CD8+ and CD4+ T cells were purified by magnetic negative isolation. Blood was drawn into EDTA tubes, processed within 24 hours, and PBMCs were isolated by density gradient centrifugation. PBMCs intended for TCR sequencing were cryopreserved in liquid nitrogen and were subsequently thawed in a 37 degrees C water bath. The sorted or isolated CD4+, CD8+ and CD8+ TEMRA cells reached a purity of at least 90%. Overall study results and their limits: The study acknowledged that relatively few individuals were included in the TCR sequencing and HLA analysis.

From cysteine to phenylalanine, the CDR3 is 14 amino acids long. The sequence is cut down to CDR3 DNA, 42 bases in frame from base 1. As encoded in the germline V gene, CDR1 is MDHEN while CDR2 is SYDVKM. Trimming takes 5 bases from V and 9 bases from J, and the germline ends sit 14 bases apart. Turning to this clonotype: This receptor's antigen is unknown. Base qualities are not at hand, and no much larger clone is one base apart.

RNA was extracted using the RNeasy kit, and roughly 0.45 to 1 ug of the RNA was reverse transcribed with random hexamers. TCR beta CDR3 regions were amplified with the immunoSEQ multiplex PCR assay covering 54 Vbeta and 13 Jbeta segments. Bias from PCR amplification was corrected by using a synthetic template baseline for primer optimization and for computational correction. Per the authors' processing: Only productive sequences were kept, with reads annotated to V, D and J genes according to IMGT and analyzed in immunoSEQ Analyzer. Clonality was calculated as one minus the Shannon entropy normalized by log2 of the number of productive unique sequences. For each patient and control, public and private clones were evaluated within the 100 most prevalent clones. A clone was defined as Susac-specific if it was absent from the healthy and MS cohorts, from 950 to 1,300 published viral clones and from other ImmuneACCESS disease sequences. TCRdb handled the public reads itself, with Q25 trimming in fastp and clone calling in MiXCR, and kept productive beta chains. A single entry per CDR3 protein holds the most common genes and DNA from its merged rows. In this record, the V and J calls reflect TCRdb's handling and not the investigators' own analysis. The sample table lists more than 150,000 distinct CDR3 sequences, approximately 94% of them with a count of one. Clones ranked in the top ten supply just over 0.2% of the sample.

The chain joins TRBV28 to TRBJ1-6; TRBD1 is a possible D gene, resting on 5 matching bases. The specimen was CD8+ T cells from PBMCs. This receptor was identified in a human donor with multiple sclerosis. The CDR3 region has the sequence CASSLTSGRSPLHF. The DNA sequence follows: TGTGCCAGCAGTCTAACCTCGGGGCGTTCACCCCTCCACTTT.